The sequence of this T cell receptor beta chain was determined in a study of beta chain features in type 1 diabetes (dated by TCRdb to the late 2010s). About the investigation overall: Patients and healthy donors did not differ in mean age, gender distribution, total cell number or subset yield. A total of roughly 99 million sorted cells were examined across all samples, and the number of cells per subset was strongly correlated with RNA yield. The study compared the TCRB repertoires of sorted circulating CD4+ T cell subsets in recently diagnosed type 1 diabetes patients with those in matched healthy donors. Regulatory and stem cell-like memory subsets were isolated from only 8 patients and about eight healthy donors, whereas naive and central memory subsets came from all 30 or so donors.

General findings and caveats noted by the study authors: In all four CD4+ subsets, TCRB CDR3 length was moderately but significantly shorter in type 1 diabetes patients. Because cDNA was sequenced instead of genomic DNA, activated cells with high expression could be over-represented, although the groups did not differ in activation or CD3 levels. Shorter templates might be favored by PCR, yet because patient and control samples were amplified and corrected together, any such skew would affect both groups equally. Patients with type 1 diabetes made fewer insertions and deleted more nucleotides at VDJ recombination sites, implying thymic rearrangement abnormalities. Only small numbers of individuals were included in the HLA sub-analyses, which left unresolved whether HLA type had any influence on TCRB rearrangement. Naive, central memory and regulatory TCRB repertoires appeared to be more alike among patients than among healthy donors.

This clone was seen a few times. It lacks a known antigen. No base quality information exists; no much larger clone differs at one position. The entire isolated RNA was reverse transcribed using the High Capacity cDNA Reverse Transcription Kit, and thus expressed TCRB transcripts were sequenced. Deep immunoSEQ sequencing was applied to naive, central memory and regulatory T cell samples, giving an average of around 3.4 million total reads per sample. After sorted cells were lysed in RLT buffer, RNA was extracted with DNase-treated RNeasy Micro or Mini kits, with the choice depending on cell number. Each cell subset was processed separately to prevent cross-contamination, with patient and healthy donor samples processed together. TCRB sequences were amplified from cDNA with the immunoSEQ multiplex PCR, producing 87-bp fragments spanning the CDR3 region. Sequencing of the amplicons was performed on the Illumina HiSeq platform. The source study handled its data this way. Synthetic template baselines were used to correct PCR bias computationally, reads within Hamming distance 2 were collapsed, and singletons that could not be merged were discarded. Reads were aligned to IMGT to assign V, D and J genes, CDR3 length, and insertions or deletions at six rearrangement sites. Within each subset, clonotype counts were normalized to sorted cell number, after which true diversity and Gini coefficients were computed with the tcR R package. The overlap coefficient, calculated on TCRB nucleotide sequences, was used to quantify repertoire sharing. Out-of-frame TCRB sequences from naive cells were analyzed to stand in for the pre-selection repertoire. The immuneACCESS repertoire file appears here via TCRdb, limited to in-frame rearrangements. These files lack a portion of the clones; in checked studies, under half of the deficit traces to unresolved V genes, and the cause of the others is not known. V, J and clone size derive from that table, while D and trimming were established from the DNA sequence. The sample table holds over 500,000 clones, of which 15% to 17% were seen once. Of the sample, 0.07% to 0.095% falls within the top ten clones.

Each donor gave one peripheral blood draw, averaging around 120 mL, which was collected into heparinised tubes. A BD FACSAria II was used to sort naive, central memory, regulatory and stem cell-like memory CD4+ T cells with a panel that included CD45RO, CCR7, CD25, CD127, CD95 and CD27. Purity was above 98% for every sorted population. PBMCs were isolated immediately by Lymphoprep density gradient centrifugation and stained directly without culture. Samples were stained and sorted in pairs, with one healthy donor and one patient per experiment, so that batch effects were minimized. The CDR3 numbers 12 residues from cysteine through phenylalanine. Just the 36-base CDR3 DNA is kept, in frame starting at base 1. At the junction V is shortened by 6 bases and J by 0 bases, with 5 bases in between. CDR1 and CDR2, looked up from the germline V gene, are SNHLY and FYNNEI.

In this chain, TRBV2 is recombined with TRBJ2-5, with no confidently assigned D gene. This sequence was found in a man in his late teens or twenties in good health. Input material: naive CD4+ T cells from blood. Taken with the paper, the label for cell subset or site translates to: true naive CD4+ T cells. In nucleotide form, the sequence is TGTGCCAGCAGCGGATACCAAGAGACCCAGTACTTC. This codes for CASSGYQETQYF.